This T cell receptor (beta chain) was retrieved from a study of cytomegalovirus exposure and HLA in healthy donors. V was trimmed by 1 base and J by 7 bases, leaving 10 bases between them. The CDR3 runs to 13 residues. The germline V gene encodes CDR1 MGHDK and CDR2 SYGVNS. Worth noting for this clone: Its target is not known.

Study observations and caveats: Later findings reportedly placed an Asian-associated ancestry cluster below the roughly 730-donor mean for N-insertions. Analyses of presence and absence presupposed an approximately uniform sequencing depth across donors.

With 60 Vbeta and 13 Jbeta primers, the PCR was carried out. Assay used: immunoSEQ multiplex PCR; TCRdb lists only in-frame clones, some missing. In the table there are around 200,000 clones, 60% to 80% of which are singletons. The source material was PBMCs. This TCR was recovered from a male donor in good health and CMV-seronegative. The chain combines TRBV25-1 with TRBJ1-1, with unresolved D. This chain's CDR3 is CASSESPSDEAFF. CDR3 bases: TGTGCCAGCAGTGAATCCCCCTCAGATGAAGCTTTCTTT.